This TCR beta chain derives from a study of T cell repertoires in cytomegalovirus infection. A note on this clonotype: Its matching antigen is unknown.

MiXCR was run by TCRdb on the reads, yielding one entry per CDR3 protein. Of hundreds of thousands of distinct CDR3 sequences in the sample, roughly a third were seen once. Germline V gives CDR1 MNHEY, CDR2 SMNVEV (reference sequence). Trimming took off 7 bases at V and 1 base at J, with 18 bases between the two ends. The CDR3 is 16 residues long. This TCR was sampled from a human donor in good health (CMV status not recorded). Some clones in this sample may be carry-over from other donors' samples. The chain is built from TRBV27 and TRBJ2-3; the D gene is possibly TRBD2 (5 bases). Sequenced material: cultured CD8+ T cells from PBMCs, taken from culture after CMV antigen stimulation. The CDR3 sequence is CASTRIKAVGTDTQYF. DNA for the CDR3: TGTGCCAGCACACGTATTAAAGCGGTTGGCACAGATACGCAGTATTTT.